The 4 T cell receptor beta chains below come from one sample, sequenced in a study of T cell repertoires in cytomegalovirus infection (dated by TCRdb to about 2019). Their cognate antigens are unknown. TCRdb names Illumina HiSeq 1500 as the instrument used. The public sequencing data were trimmed at Q25 with fastp and processed into clonotypes with MiXCR by TCRdb, which kept only in-frame beta chains. Rows merge per CDR3 protein into single entries with the most common DNA and genes. Recorded for this sample are 250,000 to 400,000 distinct CDR3 sequences; around a quarter of them occurred a single time. Jointly, the top ten make up roughly 14% of the sample. This specimen's treatment or condition label, interpreted: in vitro stimulation with specific CMV peptide epitopes to enrich CMV-specific T cells. Here the sequenced sample was cultured PBMCs, taken from culture after CMV antigen stimulation. All receptors derive from a human donor in good health (CMV status not recorded). Some clones in this sample may be carry-over from other donors' samples.

This clonotype has a single count. The chain links TRBV27 to TRBJ2-5; no clear D gene. V lost 4 bases, J lost 5 bases, and 11 bases lay in between. The CDR3 runs to 13 residues. Germline V gene lookup returns CDR1 MNHEY and CDR2 SMNVEV (reference sequence). The CDR3 here is CASSSPVLETQYF. CDR3 bases: TGTGCCAGCAGTTCTCCGGTATTGGAGACCCAGTACTTC.

The V gene is TRBV29-1, the J gene TRBJ2-1, with 7 bases aligning to TRBD2. This CDR3 spans 14 amino acids. The germline gives CDR1 SQVTM, CDR2 ANQGSEA. V lost 5 bases, J lost 5 bases, and 9 bases stayed unmatched. The CDR3 nucleotides are TGCAGCGTTCGCGGGACTACGGCACACAATGAGCAGTTCTTC. It yields the protein CSVRGTTAHNEQFF.

This chain joins TRBV20-1 and TRBJ2-1, with TRBD2 matching 14 bases. Germline V CDR1 and CDR2: DFQATT, SNEGSKA (reference sequence). V was clipped by 6 bases and J by 2 bases; unmatched bases: 15. The CDR3 loop spans 19 amino acids. The CDR3 sequence is CSAHSGTSGRIRPYNEQFF. CDR3 nucleotide sequence: TGCAGTGCCCACTCCGGGACTAGCGGGAGAATTCGTCCCTACAATGAGCAGTTCTTC.

This chain uses TRBV12-3 or TRBV12-4 with TRBJ2-2; 11 bases map to TRBD2. With V trimmed by 8 bases and J by 7 bases, 6 bases remained unmatched. CDR3 length: 14 amino acids. CDR3 DNA sequence: TGTGCCAGCGGTAGCGGGAGGGCCGTCGGGGAGCTGTTTTTT. Residues: CASGSGRAVGELFF.